The 17 T cell receptor beta chains given below trace back to one sample, sequenced in a study of blood T cell repertoires in COVID-19. Clones were sequenced by immunoSEQ multiplex PCR, and TCRdb holds only the in-frame ones, with some missing. This sample has 95,000 to 150,000 clones, with around 86% found just once. The source material was peripheral blood. The receptors derive from a middle-aged man with acute or convalescent COVID-19.

The genes are TRBV19 and TRBJ1-5; D ambiguous. The CDR3 sequence is 13 residues long. Trimming left V 5 bases short and J 4 bases short, with 9 bases between. Germline V gives CDR1 LNHDA, CDR2 SQIVND (reference sequence). CDR3 in amino acids: CASSRSRNQPQHF. The CDR3 DNA follows: TGTGCCAGTAGTCGGTCCAGGAATCAGCCCCAGCATTTT.

V and J are TRBV7-2 and TRBJ1-2, with TRBD1 matching over 8 bases. Losses at the gene ends were 1 base for V and 2 bases for J; bases not matched to a gene: 6. The CDR3 contains 16 residues. From germline, CDR1 is SGHTA and CDR2 FQGNSA. The CDR3 reads CASSLGGTGLNYGYTF. The DNA of the CDR3 is TGTGCCAGCAGCTTAGGGGGGACAGGTCTGAACTATGGCTACACCTTC.

This chain links TRBV24-1 with TRBJ2-3; 10 bases are a match to TRBD1. J gave up 5 bases and V 6 bases, and 10 bases lay outside the gene matches. The CDR3 has 16 amino acids. Germline loops: CDR1 KGHDR, CDR2 SFDVKD. CDR3 loop: CATSHKPGQGKDTQYF. For the CDR3, the DNA is TGTGCCACCAGTCATAAACCGGGACAGGGGAAAGATACGCAGTATTTT.

V gene TRBV18 combines with J gene TRBJ2-5; D gene unclear. CDR1 is KGHSH, CDR2 LQKENI, per germline. The CDR3 sequence is 15 residues long. Trimming removed 3 bases from V and 2 bases from J, with 13 bases in between. This CDR3 is CASSPLNRAQETQYF. CDR3 nucleotide sequence: TGTGCCAGCTCACCTCTCAACAGAGCACAAGAGACCCAGTACTTC.

The rearrangement joins TRBV19 to TRBJ1-4; D is uncertain. The germline CDR1 and CDR2 sequences are LNHDA and SQIVND (reference sequence). The V gene lost 3 bases and the J gene lost 0 bases, with 8 bases spanning the gap. The length of the CDR3 is 15 residues. The CDR3 here is CASSISFATNEKLFF. DNA of the CDR3: TGTGCCAGTAGTATTTCCTTTGCAACTAATGAAAAACTGTTTTTT.

The CDR3 DNA reads as TGTGCCAGCAGCTTACTCGGGGGAGTGGGCACCGGGGAGCTGTTTTTT. Residues: CASSLLGGVGTGELFF. The V call is TRBV5-4, the J call TRBJ2-2; D possibly corresponds to TRBD2 (6 bases). The CDR3 runs to 16 residues. V lost 2 bases and J lost 4, with 15 bases in between. In germline, CDR1 is SGHNT, CDR2 YYREEE (reference sequence).

This clone was counted between two and nine times. The genes are TRBV6-2 or TRBV6-3 and TRBJ1-6, with D tentatively TRBD1 (6 bases). The CDR3 contains 16 residues. Germline assignment: CDR1 MNHEY and CDR2 SVGEGT. Trimming took off 5 bases at V and 0 bases at J, with 11 bases between the two ends. Written as DNA, the CDR3 is TGTGCCAGCAGTACGGGACAAAGCTCCTATAATTCACCCCTCCACTTT. It codes for CASSTGQSSYNSPLHF.

V gene TRBV5-1 combines with J gene TRBJ2-7; D possibly corresponds to TRBD1 (6 bases). Trimming took 3 bases from V and 4 from J, leaving 17 bases between them. CDR3 size: 15 residues. Germline loops: CDR1 SGHRS, CDR2 YFSETQ. This CDR3 reads CASSSRDTIGYEQYF. The CDR3 region has the DNA TGCGCCAGCAGCTCCCGGGACACTATAGGATACGAGCAGTACTTC. Based on the CDR3 plus reference TRBV5-1 and TRBJ2-7, the full variable domain is KAGVTQTPRYLIKTRGQQVTLSCSPISGHRSVSWYQQTPGQGLQFLFEYFSETQRNKGNFPGRFSGRQFSNSRSEMNVSTLELGDSALYLCASSSRDTIGYEQYFGPGTRLTVT.

The CDR3 nucleotides are TGTGCCAGCAGCCCAGACAGGGAAGGCACTGAAGCTTTCTTT. Its protein product is CASSPDREGTEAFF. V gene TRBV7-9 combines with J gene TRBJ1-1; 7 bases are a match to TRBD1. The V gene's germline CDR1 is SEHNR and CDR2 FQNEAQ (reference sequence). J gave up 4 bases and V 5 bases, and 7 bases lay outside the gene matches. The CDR3 has 14 amino acids.

V usage is TRBV6-5 and J usage is TRBJ1-4; D is undetermined. From germline, CDR1 is MNHEY and CDR2 SVGAGI. The CDR3 totals 11 residues. Trimming removed 5 bases from V and 11 bases from J, with 9 bases in between. The CDR3 reads CASSQSGKLFF. CDR3 bases: TGTGCCAGCAGTCAGTCGGGGAAACTGTTTTTT.

The chain joins TRBV2 to TRBJ2-5; the match to TRBD2 covers 9 bases. The CDR3 is made up of 13 amino acids. Germline trimming cut 5 bases from V and 5 bases from J; bases unmatched to any gene: 3. Germline values: CDR1 SNHLY, CDR2 FYNNEI. The CDR3 loop reads CASSYGLAETQYF. The CDR3 nucleotides are TGTGCCAGCAGTTACGGACTAGCGGAGACCCAGTACTTC.

The chain couples TRBV6-1 to TRBJ2-1, with D possibly being TRBD2 (6 bases). CDR1 is MNHNS, CDR2 SASEGT, per germline. The V end lost 2 bases, the J end lost 4 bases, and 9 bases lay between the germline ends. The CDR3 has 14 amino acids. The CDR3 DNA follows: TGTGCCAGCAGTGAACGGAGGGGTTACAATGAGCAGTTCTTC. Its translation is CASSERRGYNEQFF.

J is TRBJ2-1 and V is TRBV30; 8 bases align to TRBD2. CDR3 length: 14 residues. The ends lost 5 bases at V and 2 bases at J; junction bases unmatched: 5. Germline V lookup: CDR1 GTSNPN, CDR2 SVGIG (reference sequence). The CDR3 DNA reads TGTGCCTGGGCTCGGACTAGCCCCTACAATGAGCAGTTCTTC. This translates into CAWARTSPYNEQFF.

The chain combines TRBV5-1 with TRBJ1-4; D uncertain. Germline-derived CDR1 and CDR2 are SGHRS and YFSETQ. Trimming shortened V by 4 bases and J by 2 bases, and 9 bases separated the two germline ends. The CDR3 runs to 14 residues. This CDR3 is CASSVSGTNEKLFF. The CDR3 coding sequence is TGCGCCAGCAGCGTAAGCGGGACTAATGAAAAACTGTTTTTT.

V is TRBV12-5 and J is TRBJ2-3; tentatively, D is TRBD1 (5 bases). Looked up from germline, CDR1 is LGHNT and CDR2 is FRNRAP. V lost 4 bases and J lost 7, with 12 bases in between. The CDR3 spans 13 residues. The CDR3 sequence is CASGSNRQHTQYF. The CDR3 coding sequence is TGTGCTAGTGGTTCCAACCGACAGCATACGCAGTATTTT.

The chain carries TRBV12-3 or TRBV12-4 and TRBJ1-5; D ambiguous. CDR3 length equals 13 residues. V gave up 4 bases and J gave up 4 bases, with 8 bases separating them. CDR3 protein: CASSSERNQPQHF. CDR3 coding DNA: TGTGCCAGCAGTTCTGAGAGGAATCAGCCCCAGCATTTT.

This sequence joins TRBV29-1 and TRBJ1-1, with D hard to call. CDR1 and CDR2 (germline): SQVTM, ANQGSEA. V dropped 6 bases and J dropped 5 bases, with 16 bases sitting between them. This CDR3 has 13 amino acids. Here the CDR3 reads CSVAHAGRTEAFF. CDR3 sequence (DNA): TGCAGCGTGGCACACGCAGGTAGGACTGAAGCTTTCTTT. Variable domain in full (rest from reference TRBV29-1 and TRBJ1-1): SAVISQKPSRDICQRGTSLTIQCQVDSQVTMMFWYRQQPGQSLTLIATANQGSEATYESGFVIDKFPISRPNLTFSTLTVSNMSPEDSSIYLCSVAHAGRTEAFFGQGTRLTVV.